The TCR beta chain under discussion was sequenced for a study of cytomegalovirus exposure and HLA in healthy donors. Germline V gene data show CDR1 as SGDLS and CDR2 as YYNGEE. The CDR3 covers 16 residues. Trimming took 0 bases from V and 2 from J, leaving 13 bases between them. Study-wide points: Most CMV-associated TCR beta chains appeared HLA-restricted in a later analysis.

The PCR had 60 Vbeta and 13 Jbeta primers. TCRdb's copy holds only in-frame clones and misses some; the assay was immunoSEQ multiplex PCR. The sample contains approximately 150,000 clones, 80% to 85% of which appear only once. There are a few counts of this clone. Its antigen is not identified. Input material: PBMCs. This clonotype was sampled from a male donor in good health and CMV-seronegative. The V gene is TRBV9, the J gene TRBJ2-3; D is perhaps TRBD1 (5 bases). This chain's CDR3 is CASSVAGQGYTDTQYF. Here the CDR3 DNA reads TGTGCCAGCAGCGTAGCTGGGCAGGGCTACACAGATACGCAGTATTTT. Drawing the rest from reference TRBV9 and TRBJ2-3, the complete variable domain is DSGVTQTPKHLITATGQRVTLRCSPRSGDLSVYWYQQSLDQGLQFLIQYYNGEERAKGNILERFSAQQFPDLHSELNLSSLELGDSALYFCASSVAGQGYTDTQYFGPGTRLTVL.